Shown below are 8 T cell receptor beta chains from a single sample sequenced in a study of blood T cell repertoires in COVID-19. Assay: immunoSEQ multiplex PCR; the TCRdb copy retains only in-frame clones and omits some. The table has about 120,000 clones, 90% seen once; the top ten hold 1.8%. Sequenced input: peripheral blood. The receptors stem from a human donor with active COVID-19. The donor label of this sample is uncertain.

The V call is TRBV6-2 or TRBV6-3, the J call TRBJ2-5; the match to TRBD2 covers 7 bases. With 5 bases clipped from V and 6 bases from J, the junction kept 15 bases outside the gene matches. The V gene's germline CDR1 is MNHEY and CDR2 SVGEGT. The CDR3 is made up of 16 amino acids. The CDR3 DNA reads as TGTGCCAGCAGTCCGACCCACGTGTGGGAGGGACAGACCCAGTACTTC. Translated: CASSPTHVWEGQTQYF.

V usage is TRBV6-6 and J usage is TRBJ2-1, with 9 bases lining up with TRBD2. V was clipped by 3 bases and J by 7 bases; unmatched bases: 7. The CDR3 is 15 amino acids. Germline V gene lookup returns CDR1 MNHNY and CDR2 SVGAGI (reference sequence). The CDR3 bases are TGTGCCAGCAGTTATGGCGGGGGGGCAATAAATGAGCAGTTCTTC. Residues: CASSYGGGAINEQFF.

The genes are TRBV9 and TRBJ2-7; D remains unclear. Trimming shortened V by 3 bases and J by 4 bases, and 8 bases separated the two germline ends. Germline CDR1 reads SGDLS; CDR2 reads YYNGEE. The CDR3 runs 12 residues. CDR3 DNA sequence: TGTGCCAGCAGCGGCCTAGGTTACGAGCAGTACTTC. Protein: CASSGLGYEQYF.

The CDR3 DNA sequence: TGTGCCAGCAGCTTAATGGCAGGCTCACCCGATGGCTACACCTTC. This sequence encodes CASSLMAGSPDGYTF. V usage is TRBV7-2 and J usage is TRBJ1-2; D is unresolved. CDR3 length: 15 amino acids. V was clipped by 2 bases and J by 6 bases, with 16 bases between them. The germline gives CDR1 SGHTA, CDR2 FQGNSA.

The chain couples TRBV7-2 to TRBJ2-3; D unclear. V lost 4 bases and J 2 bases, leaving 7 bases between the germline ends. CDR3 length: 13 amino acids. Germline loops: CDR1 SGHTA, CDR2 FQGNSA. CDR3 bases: TGTGCCAGCAGCTCGAGCATCACAGATACGCAGTATTTT. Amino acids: CASSSSITDTQYF.

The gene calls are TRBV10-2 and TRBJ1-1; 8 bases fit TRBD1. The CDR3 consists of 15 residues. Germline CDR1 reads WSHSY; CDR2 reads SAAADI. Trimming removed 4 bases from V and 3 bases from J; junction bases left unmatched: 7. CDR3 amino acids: CASSGTGGKDTEAFF. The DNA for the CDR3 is TGCGCCAGCAGTGGAACAGGGGGTAAGGACACTGAAGCTTTCTTT.

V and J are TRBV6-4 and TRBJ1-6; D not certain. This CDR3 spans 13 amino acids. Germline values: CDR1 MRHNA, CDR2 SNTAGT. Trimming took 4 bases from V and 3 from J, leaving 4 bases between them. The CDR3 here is CASSVVYNSPLHF. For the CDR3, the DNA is TGTGCCAGCAGTGTCGTCTATAATTCACCCCTCCACTTT.

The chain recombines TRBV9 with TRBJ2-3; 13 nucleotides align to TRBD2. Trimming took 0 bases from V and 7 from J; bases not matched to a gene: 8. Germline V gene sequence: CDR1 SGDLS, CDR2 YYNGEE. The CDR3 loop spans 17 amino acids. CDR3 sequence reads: CASSVELGGLAGHTQYF. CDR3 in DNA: TGTGCCAGCAGCGTAGAGTTAGGGGGACTAGCGGGGCATACGCAGTATTTT. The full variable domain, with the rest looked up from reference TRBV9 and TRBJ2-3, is DSGVTQTPKHLITATGQRVTLRCSPRSGDLSVYWYQQSLDQGLQFLIQYYNGEERAKGNILERFSAQQFPDLHSELNLSSLELGDSALYFCASSVELGGLAGHTQYFGPGTRLTVL.